This entry describes one T cell receptor beta chain. No antigen is known for it. This sample stems from a study of cytomegalovirus exposure and HLA in healthy donors. Clones were read by immunoSEQ multiplex PCR, and TCRdb kept only the in-frame ones, dropping some. The table lists 90,000 to 150,000 clones, 88% of them singletons. The CDR3 has 13 amino acids. Germline trimming cut 3 bases from V and 7 bases from J; bases unmatched to any gene: 5. Germline lookup yields CDR1 SGHDN and CDR2 FVKESK. Study-level results: The investigators catalogued 150 to 200 TCR beta chains as cytomegalovirus-associated.

Separate from the roughly 700-subject first cohort was the 120-subject validation cohort, to which the donors belonged. The sample taken for sequencing was PBMCs. The TCR sequence derives from a woman aged 18-29 years in good health and CMV-seropositive. This rearrangement joins TRBV14 to TRBJ1-1; TRBD1 matches 7 bases. In nucleotides, the CDR3 is TGTGCCAGCAGCCAGCACAGGGGCGGTGAAGCTTTCTTT. Protein product: CASSQHRGGEAFF.